Below are 20 T cell receptor beta chains sequenced from a single sample in a study of T-cell reconstitution after alpha-beta-depleted transplantation in children. For TCRbeta, the library was prepared with unique molecular identifiers. TCRdb re-analysed the PCR reads in MiXCR, keeping a single row per CDR3 protein. The sample lists 200,000 to 250,000 distinct CDR3 sequences, about 7% seen once, with 5% to 6.5% in the top ten. The material was PBMCs, obtained before TCRalphabeta/CD19-depleted stem cell transplant. These receptors came from a boy between 2 and 10 years old with acute lymphoblastic leukemia, due to receive a stem cell transplant.

This clonotype was recorded a few times. The CDR3 region has the DNA TGTGCCAGCTCTGCAGAGGTTCAGCCCCAGCATTTT. This sequence encodes CASSAEVQPQHF. The rearrangement uses TRBV6-6 and TRBJ1-5; D uncertain. The germline CDR1 and CDR2 sequences are MNHNY and SVGAGI (reference sequence). The CDR3 is 12 amino acids. Trimming cost V 8 bases and J 6 bases, with 11 bases left between them.

This clonotype was seen only a few times. The chain carries TRBV14 and TRBJ2-7, with no clear D. This CDR3 has 12 residues. V lost 1 base, J lost 9 bases, and 10 bases lay in between. Germline V gene sequence: CDR1 SGHDN, CDR2 FVKESK. The CDR3, as DNA: TGTGCCAGCAGCCAAGTAGGAGACGGGCAGTACTTC. Its protein product is CASSQVGDGQYF.

This clonotype was seen repeatedly, ten times or more. The J gene is TRBJ2-2, the V gene TRBV29-1; 7 bases are shared with TRBD2. V was clipped by 4 bases and J by 5 bases; unmatched bases: 7. The CDR3 is 14 residues long. The germline V gene has CDR1 SQVTM and CDR2 ANQGSEA. CDR3 loop: CSVAGEGRTGELFF. CDR3 coding DNA: TGCAGCGTTGCGGGGGAGGGGAGGACCGGGGAGCTGTTTTTT.

Many counts were recorded for this clonotype. CDR3 sequence reads: CASSLSGNDYEQYF. The CDR3 nucleotides read TGTGCCAGCAGTTTAAGTGGGAACGACTACGAGCAGTACTTC. The chain couples TRBV27 to TRBJ2-7; D unresolved. The ends were cut back, 2 bases at V and 3 bases at J, with 11 bases in the middle. Germline CDR1 is MNHEY and CDR2 is SMNVEV (reference sequence). This CDR3 is 14 amino acids long.

The rearrangement joins TRBV7-9 to TRBJ2-5; D ambiguous. This CDR3 has 14 amino acids. In germline, CDR1 is SEHNR, CDR2 FQNEAQ (reference sequence). V lost 1 base, J lost 4 bases, and 10 bases lay in between. CDR3: CASSLEGTRETQYF. In DNA, the CDR3 is TGTGCCAGCAGCTTAGAGGGTACTCGAGAGACCCAGTACTTC.

This clonotype has at least ten counts. The chain joins TRBV28 to TRBJ1-6; tentative D call: TRBD1 (5 bases). The CDR3 has 14 amino acids. Trimming took 5 bases from V and 7 from J, leaving 12 bases between them. The germline V gene encodes CDR1 MDHEN and CDR2 SYDVKM. CDR3: CASSPGPQNSPLHF. The CDR3, as DNA: TGTGCCAGCAGTCCGGGACCCCAAAATTCACCCCTCCACTTT.

Ten or more counts support this clonotype. The chain links TRBV7-8 to TRBJ2-1; a possible D gene is TRBD1 (6 bases). The CDR3 runs 13 residues. V gave up 1 base and J gave up 8 bases, with 9 bases separating them. Looked up from germline, CDR1 is SGHVS and CDR2 is FQNEAQ. In DNA, the CDR3 is TGTGCCAGCAGCTTAGTACAGGGCGATGAGCAGTTCTTC. Translated: CASSLVQGDEQFF.

The chain is built from TRBV12-3 or TRBV12-4 and TRBJ2-1, with D possibly called TRBD1 or TRBD2 (6 bases each). Between the trimmed V and J ends, which lost 1 base and 8 bases, there was a span of 24 bases. The CDR3 runs 18 residues. The CDR3 sequence is CASSLGTGGPQPGDEQFF. The CDR3 region has the DNA TGTGCCAGCAGTTTAGGTACCGGGGGCCCACAGCCGGGGGATGAGCAGTTCTTC.

This clonotype was seen repeatedly, ten times or more. This chain joins TRBV12-3 or TRBV12-4 and TRBJ2-3; 7 positions agree with TRBD2. This CDR3 spans 14 amino acids. V lost 7 bases, J lost 4 bases, and 8 bases stayed unmatched. CDR3 sequence: CASMGRAYPDTQYF. The CDR3 DNA reads as TGTGCCAGCATGGGGAGGGCGTATCCAGATACGCAGTATTTT.

The chain joins TRBV28 to TRBJ2-3, with D perhaps matching TRBD2 (5 bases). Trimming cost V 8 bases and J 2 bases, with 17 bases left between them. The germline V gene encodes CDR1 MDHEN and CDR2 SYDVKM. The CDR3 has 15 amino acids. In nucleotides, the CDR3 is TGTGCCAGCGGGGAGATTCTAGCTTACACAGATACGCAGTATTTT. This gives the protein CASGEILAYTDTQYF.

The gene calls are TRBV7-9 and TRBJ1-6; D is perhaps TRBD1 (5 bases). Germline V gene data show CDR1 as SEHNR and CDR2 as FQNEAQ (reference sequence). V dropped 5 bases and J dropped 10 bases, with 12 bases sitting between them. The length of the CDR3 is 13 residues. CDR3 coding DNA: TGTGCCAGCAGCCGAGGGACGGGGTCACCCCTCCACTTT. Protein product: CASSRGTGSPLHF.

This clonotype has just a few counts. The chain links TRBV11-3 to TRBJ2-5; D is perhaps TRBD2 (6 bases). V was shortened by 2 bases and J by 2 bases, with 12 bases between the two germline ends. The CDR3 is made up of 15 amino acids. Germline V lookup: CDR1 SGHNT, CDR2 YENEEA. The CDR3 sequence: CASSLRQRAQETQYF. The DNA for the CDR3 is TGTGCCAGCAGCTTACGGCAGCGGGCACAAGAGACCCAGTACTTC. The full variable domain, rest sourced from reference TRBV11-3 and TRBJ2-5, is EAGVVQSPRYKIIEKKQPVAFWCNPISGHNTLYWYLQNLGQGPELLIRYENEEAVDDSQLPKDRFSAERLKGVDSTLKIQPAELGDSAVYLCASSLRQRAQETQYFGPGTRLLVL.

In its sample, this clonotype was seen many times. V gene TRBV5-1 combines with J gene TRBJ2-3, with 12 nucleotides matching TRBD2. The V and J ends lost 0 bases and 0 bases, in that order; junction bases with no gene match: 2. The CDR3 consists of 17 residues. The germline gives CDR1 SGHRS, CDR2 YFSETQ. CDR3 nucleotide sequence: TGCGCCAGCAGCTTGGGACTAGCGGGGGAAAGCACAGATACGCAGTATTTT. It codes for CASSLGLAGESTDTQYF.

The chain uses TRBV18 and TRBJ2-4; D might be TRBD1 (6 bases). The CDR3 contains 14 residues. The germline gives CDR1 KGHSH, CDR2 LQKENI. The V and J ends lost 4 bases and 5 bases respectively, with 12 bases between them. The chain's CDR3 is CASSQGQSENIQYF. In DNA form, the CDR3 reads TGTGCCAGCTCACAAGGACAGAGCGAAAACATTCAGTACTTC.

This clonotype was detected ten times or more. The CDR3 nucleotides are TGCGCCAGCAGCCGGGACCCCCGCACAGATACGCAGTATTTT. This gives the protein CASSRDPRTDTQYF. V is TRBV5-1 and J is TRBJ2-3; the D call may be TRBD1 or TRBD2 (5 bases each). The CDR3 runs to 14 residues. The germline V gene encodes CDR1 SGHRS and CDR2 YFSETQ. Trimming cost V 4 bases and J 1 base, with 10 bases left between them.

This clonotype was seen only once. The J gene is TRBJ2-1, the V gene TRBV7-8, with a weak D call TRBD2 (6 bases). There are 11 residues in the CDR3. Germline V gives CDR1 SGHVS, CDR2 FQNEAQ. V lost 10 bases to trimming and J lost 7 bases, with 11 bases between them. In DNA form, the CDR3 reads TGTGCCATTGGAGGGTCGAATGAGCAGTTCTTC. It specifies CAIGGSNEQFF.

This clonotype came up a few times. The chain recombines TRBV3-1 with TRBJ2-7; 7 bases map to TRBD1. V gave up 4 bases and J gave up 5 bases; unmatched junction bases: 2. The CDR3 loop spans 12 amino acids. Germline CDR1 and CDR2: LGHDT and YNNKEL (reference sequence). The CDR3 DNA reads as TGTGCCAGCAGCCCAACAGGGGACGAGCAGTACTTC. Its translation: CASSPTGDEQYF.

This clonotype was observed at least ten times. The rearrangement uses TRBV6-5 and TRBJ2-3; 8 nucleotides line up with TRBD1. After removal of 6 bases from V and 0 bases from J, the junction contained 8 bases not matched to a gene. The CDR3 is 16 residues long. Germline CDR1 and CDR2: MNHEY and SVGAGI. CDR3 DNA: TGTGCCAGCAGCCGCCGGACAGGGATGAGCACAGATACGCAGTATTTT. Its protein product is CASSRRTGMSTDTQYF.

This clonotype was detected many times. This rearrangement joins TRBV20-1 to TRBJ1-1; D unclear. The germline gives CDR1 DFQATT, CDR2 SNEGSKA (reference sequence). V was clipped by 6 bases and J by 0 bases, with 14 bases between them. The CDR3 has 14 amino acids. CDR3 coding DNA: TGCAGTGCCCCCTGGGGTACCTTGAACACTGAAGCTTTCTTT. This translates into CSAPWGTLNTEAFF.

A few counts support this clonotype. The chain combines TRBV18 with TRBJ2-7; D is possibly TRBD1 or TRBD2 (5 bases each). The germline CDR1 and CDR2 sequences are KGHSH and LQKENI. The CDR3 length is 13 residues. V was trimmed by 3 bases and J by 3 bases, leaving 9 bases between them. The CDR3: CASSPWDGYEQYF. The CDR3 DNA is TGTGCCAGCTCACCCTGGGACGGCTACGAGCAGTACTTC.